A selection of T cell receptor beta chains follows, all from one sample in a study of blood T cell repertoires in COVID-19. The method was immunoSEQ multiplex PCR; TCRdb's version includes in-frame clones alone and lacks a portion of them. The sample lists fewer than 250,000 clones, 90% occurring once. The specimen was PBMCs or T cells enriched from blood (not recorded which). The source is a man aged 30 to 45 who had been exposed to COVID-19. The CDR3 runs from the conserved cysteine through the conserved F or W. A D gene is named only where the DNA matches it firmly.

d_call | j_call | v_call | cdr3_aa | cdr3_nt
- | TRBJ1-1 | TRBV28 | CASASTGGGAFF | TGTGCCAGCGCCAGCACGGGGGGGGGAGCTTTCTTT
- | TRBJ1-2 | TRBV10-1 | CASSGYRDYGYTF | TGCGCCAGCAGTGGGTACCGGGATTATGGCTACACCTTC
TRBD1 | TRBJ1-4 | TRBV18 | CASSPVPGQLNEKLFF | TGTGCCAGCTCACCCGTACCGGGACAGCTTAATGAAAAACTGTTTTTT
- | TRBJ1-5 | TRBV27 | CASSLSRVAPQHF | TGTGCCAGCAGTTTATCGAGGGTAGCGCCCCAGCATTTT
TRBD2 | TRBJ2-1 | TRBV7-6 | CASSEGTSGAGDNEQFF | TGTGCCAGCAGCGAGGGGACTAGCGGGGCCGGGGACAATGAGCAGTTCTTC
- | TRBJ1-3 | TRBV12-3/TRBV12-4 | CASSVNTIYF | TGTGCCAGCAGCGTAAACACCATATATTTT
- | TRBJ2-7 | TRBV29-1 | CSVTAGGGAVYEQYF | TGCAGCGTTACCGCCGGTGGGGGGGCAGTCTACGAGCAGTACTTC
- | TRBJ1-6 | TRBV4-1 | CASSHQAQAVSYNSPLHF | TGCGCCAGCAGCCATCAGGCCCAGGCCGTCTCCTATAATTCACCCCTCCACTTT
TRBD1 | TRBJ1-3 | TRBV2 | CASGTGGSGNTIYF | TGTGCCAGCGGGACAGGGGGCTCTGGAAACACCATATATTTT
TRBD1 | TRBJ2-1 | TRBV3-1/TRBV3-2 | CASSQIADFGDRVLLDEQFF | TGTGCCAGCAGCCAAATCGCCGACTTTGGGGACAGGGTTTTGTTAGATGAGCAGTTCTTC